The 26 T cell receptor beta chains listed next were all sequenced from one sample in a study of OX40 agonist ivuxolimab in advanced cancers. The table came from immunoSEQ multiplex PCR; TCRdb's copy has only in-frame clones and leaves some out. The sample holds 23,000 or so clones, 70% to 90% seen once. The sequences come from CD4+ or CD8+ T cells sorted from blood, collected in a trial of the OX40 agonist ivuxolimab. The receptors derive from an adult with an advanced solid tumor such as melanoma, head and neck, liver or kidney cancer.

The rearrangement uses TRBV27 and TRBJ2-7, with D perhaps matching TRBD1 (5 bases). This CDR3 is built from 13 residues. Trimming took 2 bases from V and 2 from J, leaving 7 bases between them. Germline CDR1 MNHEY, CDR2 SMNVEV (reference sequence). The CDR3 bases are TGTGCCAGCAGTTTAGCGGACACCTACGAGCAGTACTTC. Protein: CASSLADTYEQYF.

This clone was found once. The chain joins TRBV5-1 to TRBJ2-5; D remains ambiguous. The CDR3 covers 13 residues. CDR1 SGHRS and CDR2 YFSETQ come from the germline V gene. Trimming left V 0 bases short and J 5 bases short, with 8 bases between. CDR3 region: CASSLARWETQYF. For the CDR3, the DNA is TGCGCCAGCAGCTTGGCGCGATGGGAGACCCAGTACTTC.

The chain couples TRBV5-8 to TRBJ1-2, with a tentative D call TRBD1 (5 bases). CDR1 SGHTS and CDR2 YDEGEE come from the germline V gene. The CDR3 loop spans 15 amino acids. Deletions cut 0 bases from V and 4 bases from J, with 13 bases between. CDR3 sequence reads: CASSLEVRGVYGYTF. CDR3 DNA sequence: TGTGCCAGCAGCTTGGAGGTGCGGGGGGTCTATGGCTACACCTTC.

The J gene is TRBJ2-1, the V gene TRBV7-7; 8 nucleotides align to TRBD1. The germline gives CDR1 SSHAT, CDR2 FNYEAQ (reference sequence). This CDR3 comprises 15 residues. The ends lost 5 bases at V and 3 bases at J; junction bases unmatched: 6. The CDR3 sequence is CASSAGTGFYNEQFF. In DNA, the CDR3 is TGTGCCAGCAGCGCCGGGACAGGATTCTACAATGAGCAGTTCTTC.

The rearrangement uses TRBV10-2 and TRBJ2-7; 7 positions agree with TRBD1. The CDR3 sequence is 15 residues long. V was clipped by 2 bases and J by 5 bases; unmatched bases: 9. In germline, CDR1 is WSHSY, CDR2 SAAADI. The DNA of the CDR3 is TGCGCCAGCAGTGAGAGGCAGGGGGTTACCAACGAGCAGTACTTC. It translates to CASSERQGVTNEQYF.

The CDR3 protein is CASSLSDGVHEQFF. CDR3 nucleotides: TGTGCCAGCAGCTTGTCAGACGGGGTTCATGAGCAGTTCTTC. The chain recombines TRBV5-4 with TRBJ2-1; perhaps TRBD2 as D (5 bases). Per the germline V gene, CDR1 is SGHNT and CDR2 is YYREEE (reference sequence). V lost 1 base and J lost 8, with 13 bases in between. This CDR3 has 14 residues.

The rearrangement links TRBV5-5 to TRBJ1-6; 8 nucleotides agree with TRBD1. Losses at the gene ends were 4 bases for V and 10 bases for J; bases not matched to a gene: 7. The CDR3 contains 14 residues. CDR1 and CDR2 (germline): SGHKS, YYEKEE (reference sequence). CDR3 sequence: CASSEDRGNSPLHF. DNA for the CDR3: TGTGCCAGCAGCGAAGACAGGGGTAACTCACCCCTCCACTTT.

As DNA, the CDR3 is TGTGCCAGTAGTATAGATCTAGCGACCTCCTACAATGAGCAGTTCTTC. It specifies CASSIDLATSYNEQFF. The chain uses TRBV19 and TRBJ2-1; TRBD2 is a possible D gene (6 bases). This CDR3 comprises 16 residues. Deletions cut 0 bases from V and 0 bases from J, with 9 bases between. Per germline, CDR1 LNHDA and CDR2 SQIVND (reference sequence). Full variable domain (missing parts from reference TRBV19 and TRBJ2-1): DGGITQSPKYLFRKEGQNVTLSCEQNLNHDAMYWYRQDPGQGLRLIYYSQIVNDFQKGDIAEGYSVSREKKESFPLTVTSAQKNPTAFYLCASSIDLATSYNEQFFGPGTRLTVL.

In this sample, this clone turned up once. The genes are TRBV7-9 and TRBJ2-3, with D hard to call. Germline V lookup: CDR1 SEHNR, CDR2 FQNEAQ (reference sequence). Trimming removed 2 bases at V and 7 bases at J, with 19 bases between. The CDR3 is made up of 16 amino acids. For the CDR3, the DNA is TGTGCCAGCAGCTTACAATATATCACCTCTGGCAATACGCAGTATTTT. As protein: CASSLQYITSGNTQYF.

The chain recombines TRBV2 with TRBJ2-3; tentatively, D is TRBD2 (6 bases). Germline-derived CDR1 and CDR2 are SNHLY and FYNNEI. With 1 base removed from V and 4 bases from J, the gap between germline ends came to 18 bases. The CDR3 length is 17 residues. Here the CDR3 reads CASSEVIAGSGADTQYF. CDR3 nucleotide sequence: TGTGCCAGCAGTGAAGTTATCGCGGGAAGTGGCGCAGATACGCAGTATTTT.

The chain couples TRBV11-2 to TRBJ1-2; 9 nucleotides align to TRBD1. Germline assignment: CDR1 SGHAT and CDR2 FQNNGV. This CDR3 has 16 residues. With V trimmed by 5 bases and J by 3 bases, 10 bases remained unmatched. CDR3 sequence reads: CASSASGTGFYYGYTF. DNA for the CDR3: TGTGCCAGCAGCGCCTCCGGGACAGGGTTCTACTATGGCTACACCTTC. Using reference TRBV11-2 and TRBJ1-2 for the parts outside the CDR3, the full variable domain is EAGVAQSPRYKIIEKRQSVAFWCNPISGHATLYWYQQILGQGPKLLIQFQNNGVVDDSQLPKDRFSAERLKGVDSTLKIQPAKLEDSAVYLCASSASGTGFYYGYTFGSGTRLTVV.

The chain joins TRBV5-4 to TRBJ2-7; D gene ambiguous. The CDR3 is made up of 14 amino acids. Trimming left V 1 base short and J 4 bases short, with 12 bases between. Per germline, CDR1 SGHNT and CDR2 YYREEE (reference sequence). The CDR3 protein is CASSLLQRPYEQYF. DNA for the CDR3: TGTGCCAGCAGCTTGCTACAGCGCCCTTACGAGCAGTACTTC.

The chain recombines TRBV30 with TRBJ2-1; D not resolved. The germline V gene has CDR1 GTSNPN and CDR2 SVGIG (reference sequence). This CDR3 region has 11 residues. V lost 2 bases, J lost 7 bases, and 6 bases lay in between. The CDR3 loop reads CAWSMGNEQFF. The CDR3 DNA follows: TGTGCCTGGAGTATGGGAAATGAGCAGTTCTTC.

The CDR3 sequence is CASSQSSQGYEQYF. DNA of the CDR3: TGTGCCAGCAGCCAATCCTCCCAGGGCTACGAGCAGTACTTC. This sequence joins TRBV16 and TRBJ2-7; D perhaps matches TRBD1 (5 bases). Trimming left V 0 bases short and J 3 bases short, with 9 bases between. The CDR3 sequence is 14 residues long. Germline V gene data show CDR1 as KGHSY and CDR2 as FQNENV. The full variable domain, its missing parts supplied by reference TRBV16 and TRBJ2-7, is GEEVAQTPKHLVRGEGQKAKLYCAPIKGHSYVFWYQQVLKNEFKFLISFQNENVFDETGMPKERFSAKCLPNSPCSLEIQATKLEDSAVYFCASSQSSQGYEQYFGPGTRLTVT.

The chain combines TRBV27 with TRBJ1-1, with TRBD1 as a possible D gene (5 bases). The CDR3 has 14 residues. Germline V gene sequence: CDR1 MNHEY, CDR2 SMNVEV (reference sequence). Trimming took off 5 bases at V and 1 base at J, with 11 bases between the two ends. DNA of the CDR3: TGTGCCAGCAGTCCGGGACTCACGAACACTGAAGCTTTCTTT. It specifies CASSPGLTNTEAFF.

The gene calls are TRBV7-9 and TRBJ2-3; a weak D match, TRBD2 (6 bases). The germline CDR1 and CDR2 sequences are SEHNR and FQNEAQ (reference sequence). The CDR3 consists of 15 residues. V was shortened by 3 bases and J by 5 bases, with 15 bases between the two germline ends. CDR3 region: CASSFWGRREDTQYF. In nucleotides, the CDR3 is TGTGCCAGCAGCTTCTGGGGGAGGAGGGAAGATACGCAGTATTTT.

The chain recombines TRBV27 with TRBJ2-7; D not certain. The ends were cut back, 4 bases at V and 0 bases at J, with 7 bases in the middle. This CDR3 is built from 13 residues. Germline V gene data show CDR1 as MNHEY and CDR2 as SMNVEV (reference sequence). The CDR3 is CASSSQSSYEQYF. DNA of the CDR3: TGTGCCAGCAGTTCCCAAAGCTCCTACGAGCAGTACTTC.

V gene TRBV30 combines with J gene TRBJ2-5; TRBD2 agrees at 9 bases. J was trimmed by 4 bases and V by 2 bases; bases with no gene match: 11. CDR1 GTSNPN and CDR2 SVGIG come from the germline V gene (reference sequence). This CDR3 is 16 amino acids long. The DNA for the CDR3 is TGTGCCTGGAGTAAGGGAGTAGCGGGAGACCGAGAGACCCAGTACTTC. As protein: CAWSKGVAGDRETQYF.

CDR3 sequence reads: CASRSDGLAVGTGELFF. The CDR3 DNA reads TGTGCCAGTAGGAGTGATGGACTAGCGGTTGGGACCGGGGAGCTGTTTTTT. The chain employs TRBV19 and TRBJ2-2; TRBD2 matches 10 bases. V dropped 6 bases and J dropped 5; count of bases not matched to a gene: 12. The CDR3 length is 17 residues. Per germline, CDR1 LNHDA and CDR2 SQIVND (reference sequence).

This chain uses TRBV7-9 with TRBJ1-2; no firm D call. Trimming stripped 3 bases from V and 0 bases from J, with 11 bases between. The CDR3 length is 15 residues. From germline, CDR1 is SEHNR and CDR2 FQNEAQ (reference sequence). The CDR3 nucleotides read TGTGCCAGCAGCTTTCCGACCGGCACTAACTATGGCTACACCTTC. Protein sequence: CASSFPTGTNYGYTF. The entire variable domain, with the rest obtained from reference TRBV7-9 and TRBJ1-2, is as follows: DTGVSQNPRHKITKRGQNVTFRCDPISEHNRLYWYRQTLGQGPEFLTYFQNEAQLEKSRLLSDRFSAERPKGSFSTLEIQRTEQGDSAMYLCASSFPTGTNYGYTFGSGTRLTVV.

Only a few counts were recorded for this clone. The chain combines TRBV6-1 with TRBJ2-7; D is uncertain. The CDR3 has 12 amino acids. V lost 4 bases and J lost 7, with 11 bases in between. Germline CDR1 is MNHNS and CDR2 is SASEGT. The CDR3 DNA reads TGTGCCAGCAGTGTTACTATTGGGGAGCAGTACTTC. Translating it yields CASSVTIGEQYF.

The chain recombines TRBV7-9 with TRBJ2-3; no definite D call. The V end was cut by 5 bases, the J end by 2 bases, with 14 bases between. Per germline, CDR1 SEHNR and CDR2 FQNEAQ (reference sequence). This CDR3 is built from 15 residues. The CDR3 spells CASSDRAYITDTQYF. DNA of the CDR3: TGTGCCAGCAGCGACCGGGCTTATATCACAGATACGCAGTATTTT.

This chain connects TRBV7-2 to TRBJ2-7; D not resolved. The CDR3 spans 12 residues. CDR1 is SGHTA and CDR2 is FQGNSA in the germline V gene. V shed 5 bases and J shed 6 bases, with 11 bases lying between them. The CDR3: CASSLVTAEQYF. In DNA form, the CDR3 reads TGTGCCAGCAGCCTCGTAACAGCCGAGCAGTACTTC.

This chain links TRBV7-2 with TRBJ2-1; the D is unclear. Looked up from germline, CDR1 is SGHTA and CDR2 is FQGNSA. V was pared by 2 bases and J by 6 bases, with 8 bases between. This CDR3 is 13 amino acids long. The CDR3 is CASSLKWGNEQFF. DNA of the CDR3: TGTGCCAGCAGCTTAAAATGGGGCAATGAGCAGTTCTTC.

Here the CDR3 reads CASSIANSGFNEQFF. The CDR3 coding sequence is TGTGCCAGTAGTATAGCGAATTCAGGTTTTAATGAGCAGTTCTTC. The V and J genes are TRBV19 and TRBJ2-1; D remains ambiguous. Germline values: CDR1 LNHDA, CDR2 SQIVND (reference sequence). Trimming removed 1 base at V and 7 bases at J, with 14 bases between. The CDR3 runs to 15 residues.

The V and J genes are TRBV4-1 and TRBJ1-1; 8 bases line up with TRBD1. V lost 1 base to trimming and J lost 0 bases; unmatched junction nucleotides: 1. CDR1 MGHRA and CDR2 YSYEKL come from the germline V gene. The CDR3 is 15 residues long. CDR3 loop: CASSQGQGLNTEAFF. The CDR3 DNA sequence: TGCGCCAGCAGCCAAGGACAGGGGTTGAACACTGAAGCTTTCTTT.